This T cell receptor beta chain was profiled in a study of blood T cell repertoires in COVID-19. Study background: COVID-19 samples from acute and convalescent phases originated in the United States, Italy and Spain.

This CDR3 spans 14 amino acids. The V gene lost 0 bases and the J gene lost 4 bases, with 7 bases spanning the gap. Germline V gene data show CDR1 as SGHTA and CDR2 as FQGNSA. In the study's own analysis: Scientists estimated how many nucleated cells there were by amplifying reference gene primers. The protocol was immunoSEQ multiplex PCR, while the TCRdb copy is restricted to in-frame clones and leaves out a portion. V and J calls and clone size are given by that table; D and trimming were obtained from the DNA. The data show around 370,000 clones, 90% seen once. This clone was detected only once. This TCR was sampled from a man in his late teens or twenties with active or convalescent COVID-19. The specimen was peripheral blood. The rearrangement links TRBV7-2 to TRBJ1-5, with D perhaps TRBD1 (5 bases). CDR3 protein: CASSLAGGNQPQHF. The CDR3 bases are TGTGCCAGCAGCTTAGCGGGGGGAAATCAGCCCCAGCATTTT. The full variable domain, with the rest looked up from reference TRBV7-2 and TRBJ1-5, is GAGVSQSPSNKVTEKGKDVELRCDPISGHTALYWYRQSLGQGLEFLIYFQGNSAPDKSGLPSDRFSAERTGGSVSTLTIQRTQQEDSAVYLCASSLAGGNQPQHFGDGTRLSIL.